This is a list of T cell receptor beta chains from one sample in a study of early T cells in non-severe SARS-CoV-2 infection. TCRdb ran MiXCR on the 5' RACE reads and lists one entry per CDR3 protein. This repertoire shows approximately 88,000 distinct CDR3 sequences, around 15% found once; its top ten account for around 1.5%. Material for sequencing was whole blood. Receptor source: an adult who was a healthcare worker with PCR-confirmed SARS-CoV-2 infection or an uninfected control (not recorded which). Both conserved end residues are part of each CDR3. A D gene is named only where the DNA matches it firmly.

>-|TRBV20-1|TRBJ1-6
CSASGRVNSPLHF
>TRBD1|TRBV11-2|TRBJ2-1
CASSSLTGDSYNEQFF
>-|TRBV12-3/TRBV12-4|TRBJ1-5
CASSRQVQPQHF
>-|TRBV12-3/TRBV12-4|TRBJ1-2
CASSPLLEGPYGYTF
>-|TRBV11-3|TRBJ2-4
CASSLDPLGGGSKNIQYF
>TRBD2|TRBV20-1|TRBJ2-3
CSARAPGLALSTDTQYF
>TRBD2|TRBV3-1|TRBJ2-2
CATSHLQAGGQTGELFF
>TRBD1|TRBV10-2|TRBJ1-1
CASRLQGITEAFF
>TRBD1|TRBV19|TRBJ2-6
CASSITGAGANVLTF
>TRBD2|TRBV7-3|TRBJ2-3
CASSSAAGGTDTQYF
>-|TRBV6-2/TRBV6-3|TRBJ1-2
CASSTGTGNYGYTF